This note documents a single TCR beta chain sequence. What it binds is unknown. Patients aged 18 to 65 had newly diagnosed hyperthyroidism lasting under 2 months. This specimen belongs to a study of T cells in Graves' hyperthyroidism and ophthalmopathy. Findings and caveats of the study: From stable hyperthyroidism, ophthalmopathy was set apart by a 13 V-J model. In blood, most of the thyroid clonotypes expanded above 0.001 were also present.

TCR beta CDR3 regions were amplified from RNA. HTBI primers were employed in a first-round RT-PCR of the TCR CDR3. TCRdb re-called the multiplex PCR reads with MiXCR, one entry per CDR3 protein. This sample carries 300,000 to 450,000 distinct CDR3 sequences, roughly 13% of them seen once, and the ten largest clones take under 25%. Germline values: CDR1 SGDLS, CDR2 YYNGEE. The V end was cut by 4 bases, the J end by 1 base, with 11 bases between. This CDR3 comprises 14 residues. The sequence was collected from a man aged 25-45 years with Graves' hyperthyroidism that later progressed to Graves' ophthalmopathy. This chain connects TRBV9 to TRBJ1-2; D remains unclear. Input material: blood. CDR3 sequence (DNA): TGTGCCAGCAGCCCCGAGGCTCATAACTATGGCTACACCTTC. This translates into CASSPEAHNYGYTF.